The 22 T cell receptor beta chains below all came from one sample that was sequenced in a study of tumor and adjacent non-tumor tissue in lung cancer. RNA was extracted from bulk tissue without any cell sorting. A modified ARM-PCR protocol with three rounds of nested PCR amplified TCRbeta. TCRdb re-called the multiplex PCR reads with MiXCR, one entry per CDR3 protein. The data hold more than 85,000 distinct CDR3 sequences, with around three fifths observed a single time. Sequencing was performed on lung tumor tissue. These receptors were taken from a man in his 70s with non-small cell lung cancer.

In regard to this clonotype: Germline is not matched at one junction end, which may reflect a read error. CDR3 in DNA: TGCAGCGGCGGGACTCCTGACCGGACTCAGTACTTT. This sequence encodes CSGGTPDRTQYF. The chain links TRBV29-1 to TRBJ2-5, with D perhaps TRBD2 (6 bases). Per germline, CDR1 SQVTM and CDR2 ANQGSEA. This CDR3 spans 12 amino acids.

About this clonotype: The junction departs from germline at one end; a sequencing error may be responsible. This sequence joins TRBV11-1 and TRBJ2-5; no clear D gene. The CDR3 covers 13 residues. From germline, CDR1 is SGHAT and CDR2 FQDESV (reference sequence). CDR3 residues: CASSLGSRQTHYF. CDR3 coding DNA: TGTGCCAGCAGCTTAGGAAGTCGTCAGACCCATTACTTC.

Comment on this clonotype: The conserved closing phenylalanine or tryptophan is absent in this CDR3, likely reflecting a read error. V gene TRBV5-1 combines with J gene TRBJ2-3; the D gene is possibly TRBD1 (5 bases). CDR1 and CDR2 (germline): SGHRS, YFSETQ. The CDR3 loop spans 15 amino acids. The CDR3 reads CASTLTVRSTDTQYI. CDR3 in DNA: TGCGCCAGTACCTTGACAGTTCGTAGCACAGATACACAGTATATT.

Concerning this clonotype: A much larger clone lies a single base off, so this may be a read error. J is TRBJ2-4 and V is TRBV10-2; weak D call: TRBD2 (5 bases). The CDR3 length is 16 residues. Germline CDR1 WSHSY, CDR2 SAAADI. In DNA, the CDR3 is TGCGGCAGCAGTGAGTCCTCCGCCAGCGGCAAAAACATTCAGTACTTC. Amino acids: CGSSESSASGKNIQYF.

Judged by abundance, this clonotype is large. The chain has TRBV11-3 and TRBJ2-3, with 9 bases that match TRBD1. CDR1 and CDR2 (germline): SGHNT, YENEEA. With 3 bases clipped from V and 0 bases from J, the junction kept 1 base outside the gene matches. The CDR3 is 15 amino acids. In nucleotides, the CDR3 is TGTGCCAGCAGCTTTGGGACAGGGAGCACAGATACGCAGTATTTT. This encodes CASSFGTGSTDTQYF.

With respect to this clonotype: Since a much larger clone is just one base distant, this may be a read error. This chain connects TRBV20-1 to TRBJ2-5; D remains ambiguous. Germline V gene data show CDR1 as DFQATT and CDR2 as SNEGSKA (reference sequence). The CDR3 totals 15 residues. CDR3 nucleotides: TGCACTGCTAGAGACGTCGGCGGTTTCCAAGAGACCCAATACTTC. This gives the protein CTARDVGGFQETQYF.

This chain links TRBV11-2 with TRBJ2-4, with 8 bases lining up with TRBD1. Germline V CDR1 and CDR2: SGHAT, FQNNGV. The CDR3 contains 14 residues. The V segment lost 2 bases and the J segment 5 bases; nucleotides outside the gene matches: 2. CDR3 coding DNA: TGTGCCAGCAGCTTATCCAGGGGGCAAAACATTCAGTACTTC. It codes for CASSLSRGQNIQYF.

As concerns this clonotype: Since a much larger clone is just one base distant, this may be a read error. The chain recombines TRBV11-2 with TRBJ2-7; D is uncertain. This CDR3 has 16 residues. Trimming stripped 6 bases from V and 2 bases from J, with 20 bases between. Germline-derived CDR1 and CDR2 are SGHAT and FQNNGV. CDR3 region: CASRLPLKSGTYEQYF. The DNA of the CDR3 is TGTGCCAGCAGACTACCCCTCAAGTCGGGTACCTACGAGCAGTACTTC.

This clonotype turned up a few times. A clone one base away is much larger, so this may be a read error. This chain links TRBV28 with TRBJ2-3; 7 bases are a match to TRBD2. Germline loops: CDR1 MDHEN, CDR2 SYDVKM. CDR3 length equals 14 residues. Written as DNA, the CDR3 is TGTACCAGCAGTTCCGGCGGGGGACCAGATACGCAGTATTTT. Translation gives CTSSSGGGPDTQYF.

To note about this clonotype: One end of the junction does not line up with germline, which may come from a read error. The chain recombines TRBV6-2 or TRBV6-3 with TRBJ1-1; D uncertain. CDR1 and CDR2 from the germline V gene are MNHEY and SVGEGT. CDR3 length: 14 amino acids. CDR3: CTSSWPWGMTEAFF. The CDR3 DNA reads as TGTACCAGCAGTTGGCCCTGGGGAATGACTGAAGCTTTCTTT.

This clonotype was counted at least ten times. V usage is TRBV6-5 and J usage is TRBJ1-5; D gene ambiguous. Germline V gene lookup returns CDR1 MNHEY and CDR2 SVGAGI. The CDR3 consists of 13 residues. V was trimmed by 2 bases and J by 4 bases, leaving 6 bases between them. CDR3 region: CASSYKENQPQHF. The CDR3 nucleotides are TGTGCCAGCAGTTACAAGGAGAATCAGCCCCAGCATTTT.

This clonotype was recorded at least ten times. The CDR3 protein is CASTNRLEETQYF. The CDR3 DNA follows: TGTGCCAGCACTAATCGGCTGGAAGAGACCCAGTACTTC. The rearrangement joins TRBV6-5 to TRBJ2-5; D is unclear. The CDR3 extends over 13 amino acids. Germline CDR1 and CDR2: MNHEY and SVGAGI. V lost 7 bases and J lost 3, with 12 bases in between.

On this clonotype: Relative to the germline gene, one junction end is altered; a read error may explain this. The V call is TRBV6-1, the J call TRBJ2-6; maybe TRBD1 (6 bases). In germline, CDR1 is MNHNS, CDR2 SASEGT. The CDR3 totals 16 residues. CDR3 bases: TGTGCCAGCAGTGTCGAGGACAGCTCTGGGGCCAACGTCCTGCCCTTC. This encodes CASSVEDSSGANVLPF.

Remarks on this clonotype: The junction differs from germline at one of its ends, possibly a read error. The chain employs TRBV11-2 and TRBJ2-7; TRBD1 is a possible D gene (5 bases). Germline values: CDR1 SGHAT, CDR2 FQNNGV. The CDR3 covers 14 residues. For the CDR3, the DNA is TGTGCCAGCAGTTTAGGAGACAGAAACTGCGTGCAGTACTTC. This translates into CASSLGDRNCVQYF.

Details on this clonotype: This may come from a read error, since a much larger clone is one base off. The genes are TRBV7-9 and TRBJ2-3; possibly TRBD2 for D (6 bases). Germline values: CDR1 SEHNR, CDR2 FQNEAQ (reference sequence). The CDR3 spans 15 residues. The CDR3 reads CASSFVGSSRDTQYF. The DNA for the CDR3 is TGTGCCAGCAGCTTCGTCGGGAGTAGCAGAGATACGCAGTATTTT.

In the case of this clonotype: The junction does not match germline at one end; this may be a read error. The rearrangement uses TRBV11-2 and TRBJ2-5, with 7 positions matching TRBD1. CDR3 length: 16 residues. Germline assignment: CDR1 SGHAT and CDR2 FQNNGV. CDR3 protein: CTSSLGWDSPRETQYF. In nucleotides, the CDR3 is TGTACCAGCAGCTTAGGATGGGACAGCCCTCGAGAGACCCAGTACTTT.

This clonotype was found once. The junction and the germline gene differ at one end; a read error may be behind it. The chain combines TRBV11-2 with TRBJ2-4, with D possibly TRBD1 on 5 matching bases. Germline CDR1 SGHAT, CDR2 FQNNGV. The CDR3 is 15 residues long. CDR3 in DNA: TGTACCAGCAGCCCCGAAGGGGCGACCAAAAACATTCAGTATTTC. Protein: CTSSPEGATKNIQYF.

About this clonotype itself: A read error is possible here, since a much larger clone lies one base away. The chain is built from TRBV6-5 and TRBJ1-4; D not resolved. The germline CDR1 and CDR2 sequences are MNHEY and SVGAGI. There are 12 residues in the CDR3. Trimming took off 5 bases at V and 8 bases at J, with 9 bases between the two ends. CDR3: CASSPSTEKLFF. The CDR3 nucleotides read TGTGCCAGCAGTCCCAGTACGGAAAAACTGTTTTTT.

The V call is TRBV11-2, the J call TRBJ2-1, with TRBD2 as a possible D gene (6 bases). Trimming cost V 2 bases and J 8 bases, with 13 bases left between them. Germline CDR1 SGHAT, CDR2 FQNNGV. The CDR3 contains 14 residues. CDR3 DNA: TGTGCCAGCAGCTTAACTTCCCTAGCGTATGAGCAGTTCTTC. Translated: CASSLTSLAYEQFF.

This clonotype appeared a few times. Given a much more abundant clone one base away, this may be a read error. V is TRBV12-3 or TRBV12-4 and J is TRBJ1-1; TRBD1 aligns across 8 bases. The CDR3 has 15 amino acids. CDR3 DNA sequence: TGTGCCAGCAGTCATCGGGACAGGATGAACACTGAAGCTCTCTTT. It translates to CASSHRDRMNTEALF.

The chain employs TRBV10-3 and TRBJ1-1; 9 positions agree with TRBD1. Germline CDR1 ENHRY, CDR2 SYGVKD. The CDR3 loop spans 14 amino acids. With 6 bases clipped from V and 9 bases from J, the junction kept 11 bases outside the gene matches. The CDR3 loop reads CAIRKDRGYNKAFF. In DNA form, the CDR3 reads TGTGCCATCAGGAAGGACAGGGGATATAATAAAGCTTTCTTT.

About this clonotype: The junction does not match germline at one end; this may be a read error. The rearrangement links TRBV5-6 to TRBJ2-3; no clear D. The germline CDR1 and CDR2 sequences are SGHDT and YYEEEE. This CDR3 region has 14 residues. For the CDR3, the DNA is TGCGCCAGCAGCCCAGATGGACGCGCAGATACGCAGTATTTT. Translated: CASSPDGRADTQYF.